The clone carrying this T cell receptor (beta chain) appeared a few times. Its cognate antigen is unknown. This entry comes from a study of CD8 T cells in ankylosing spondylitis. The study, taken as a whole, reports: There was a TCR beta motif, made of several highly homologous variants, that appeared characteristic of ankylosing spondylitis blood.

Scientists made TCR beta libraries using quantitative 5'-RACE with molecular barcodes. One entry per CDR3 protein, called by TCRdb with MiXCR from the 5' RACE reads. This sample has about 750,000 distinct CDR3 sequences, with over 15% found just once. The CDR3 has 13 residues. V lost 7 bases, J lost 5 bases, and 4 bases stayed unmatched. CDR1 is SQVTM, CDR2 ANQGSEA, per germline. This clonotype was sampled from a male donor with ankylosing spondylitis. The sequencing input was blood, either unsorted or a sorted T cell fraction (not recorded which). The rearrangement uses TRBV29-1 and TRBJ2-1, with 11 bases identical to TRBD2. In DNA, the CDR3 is TGCAGCGCCCTAGCGGGGGGAAACAATGAGCAGTTCTTC. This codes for CSALAGGNNEQFF.